The 27 T cell receptor beta chains below were found in one sample sequenced in a study of blood T cell repertoires in COVID-19. Produced via immunoSEQ multiplex PCR; TCRdb's table is partial and in-frame only. The sample carries around 170,000 clones, roughly 75% recorded once. Specimen: peripheral blood. These TCRs come from a man in his sixties or seventies with active or convalescent COVID-19.

The chain couples TRBV5-1 to TRBJ2-7; a weak D match, TRBD2 (6 bases). Germline V gene data show CDR1 as SGHRS and CDR2 as YFSETQ. The V gene lost 4 bases and the J gene lost 2 bases, with 13 bases spanning the gap. This CDR3 has 14 amino acids. The CDR3 sequence is CASSGSGGTYEQYF. Here the CDR3 DNA reads TGCGCCAGCAGCGGGAGCGGAGGGACCTACGAGCAGTACTTC.

The genes are TRBV20-1 and TRBJ2-7; 7 bases fit TRBD1. Germline-derived CDR1 and CDR2 are DFQATT and SNEGSKA (reference sequence). The V and J ends lost 3 bases and 3 bases, in that order; junction bases with no gene match: 8. This CDR3 contains 14 residues. This CDR3 reads CSASRQGSHYEQYF. CDR3 DNA sequence: TGCAGTGCTAGTCGACAGGGCTCCCACTACGAGCAGTACTTC.

This chain joins TRBV30 and TRBJ2-3; maybe TRBD1 (5 bases). The CDR3 sequence is 14 residues long. Germline assignment: CDR1 GTSNPN and CDR2 SVGIG (reference sequence). The germline V and J ends were trimmed by 6 bases and 2 bases, with 15 bases remaining between them. This CDR3 is CACVGASHTDTQYF. The CDR3 DNA is TGTGCCTGTGTAGGGGCATCCCACACAGATACGCAGTATTTT.

The chain uses TRBV27 and TRBJ1-2, with D hard to call. Germline V gene sequence: CDR1 MNHEY, CDR2 SMNVEV (reference sequence). The germline V and J ends were trimmed by 4 bases and 8 bases, with 23 bases remaining between them. The CDR3 runs 16 residues. CDR3 sequence reads: CASSSPSGKARGGYTF. In DNA, the CDR3 is TGTGCCAGCAGTTCACCCTCCGGCAAGGCGAGAGGGGGCTACACCTTC.

The chain couples TRBV5-4 to TRBJ2-5; TRBD1 is a possible D gene (5 bases). Trimming shortened V by 4 bases and J by 5 bases, and 15 bases separated the two germline ends. Germline assignment: CDR1 SGHNT and CDR2 YYREEE (reference sequence). CDR3 length: 14 amino acids. The CDR3 here is CASSQGALGETQYF. For the CDR3, the DNA is TGTGCCAGCAGCCAAGGGGCCCTGGGGGAGACCCAGTACTTC.

The CDR3 nucleotides are TGTGCCAGCAGCTTAGGGACAGAAGAGACCCAGTACTTC. This translates into CASSLGTEETQYF. The chain combines TRBV11-2 with TRBJ2-5; D perhaps matches TRBD1 (6 bases). This CDR3 spans 13 amino acids. Germline V gene sequence: CDR1 SGHAT, CDR2 FQNNGV. The V end lost 1 base, the J end lost 3 bases, and 6 bases lay between the germline ends.

V is TRBV30 and J is TRBJ2-7; weak D call: TRBD1 (6 bases). V was cut by 5 bases and J by 7 bases, with 15 bases left in between. Per germline, CDR1 GTSNPN and CDR2 SVGIG (reference sequence). This CDR3 region has 12 residues. CDR3: CAWAQGPGEQYF. The CDR3 bases are TGTGCCTGGGCCCAGGGGCCTGGGGAGCAGTACTTC.

The gene calls are TRBV7-9 and TRBJ1-2, with D uncertain. The V end was cut by 0 bases, the J end by 10 bases, with 9 bases between. This CDR3 has 12 residues. The germline V gene has CDR1 SEHNR and CDR2 FQNEAQ (reference sequence). CDR3 nucleotides: TGTGCCAGCAGCTTAGCGCAAGAGTACTACACCTTC. It is translated as CASSLAQEYYTF.

The gene calls are TRBV21-1 and TRBJ1-1; the table gives TRBD1 as D, unverified against the DNA. TRBV21-1 represents a pseudogene. The CDR3 consists of 18 residues. The CDR3 DNA reads as TGTGCCAGCAGCCCGGGACAGGGGCCCTCCTTCATGAACACTGAAGCTTTCTTT. It yields the protein CASSPGQGPSFMNTEAFF.

The chain recombines TRBV7-9 with TRBJ2-1, with a possible D match to TRBD1 (6 bases). CDR3 size: 15 residues. Germline V CDR1 and CDR2: SEHNR, FQNEAQ (reference sequence). The V gene lost 5 bases and the J gene lost 5 bases, with 16 bases spanning the gap. CDR3: CASSPSGTRHNEQFF. The CDR3 DNA sequence: TGTGCCAGCAGCCCCTCAGGGACACGGCACAATGAGCAGTTCTTC.

CDR3 in DNA: TGTGCCAGCAGGCTACAGGGATTATCCTACGAGCAGTACTTC. This sequence encodes CASRLQGLSYEQYF. The gene calls are TRBV6-5 and TRBJ2-7; D may be TRBD1 (6 bases). V was cut by 6 bases and J by 1 base, with 13 bases left in between. The CDR3 runs to 14 residues. Germline-derived CDR1 and CDR2 are MNHEY and SVGAGI.

This clone occurred a few times. The gene calls are TRBV19 and TRBJ2-7, with 10 bases fitting TRBD2. CDR1 is LNHDA, CDR2 SQIVND, per germline (reference sequence). The J segment lost 4 bases and the V segment lost 6 bases, leaving 9 bases of the junction unmatched. The CDR3 extends over 15 amino acids. The CDR3 is CASRAAGTSEYEQYF. As DNA, the CDR3 is TGTGCCAGTAGGGCCGCCGGGACTAGCGAGTACGAGCAGTACTTC.

The chain uses TRBV2 and TRBJ1-2; no clear D. Trimming took off 6 bases at V and 4 bases at J, with 15 bases between the two ends. Germline V gene data show CDR1 as SNHLY and CDR2 as FYNNEI. The CDR3 covers 14 residues. DNA for the CDR3: TGTGCCAGCAGCCTCGAGGTACGAAGCTATGGCTACACCTTC. This gives the protein CASSLEVRSYGYTF.

Of note for this clone: Because it lacks the conserved phenylalanine or tryptophan at the end, this CDR3 is likely a read error. The chain couples TRBV9 to TRBJ1-2, with D uncertain. Germline lookup yields CDR1 SGDLS and CDR2 YYNGEE. V was pared by 3 bases and J by 2 bases, with 5 bases between. There are 12 residues in the CDR3. The CDR3 DNA follows: TGTGCCAGCAGCGAGGACAACTATGGCTACACCCTC. Encoded protein: CASSEDNYGYTL.

Comment on this clone: Other nucleotide sequences in the sample specify the same CDR3. CDR3: CSVRDTNQPQHF. The CDR3 DNA follows: TGCAGCGTCCGGGACACCAATCAGCCCCAGCATTTT. The rearrangement uses TRBV29-1 and TRBJ1-5; D is perhaps TRBD1 (6 bases). The CDR3 is made up of 12 amino acids. The germline V gene encodes CDR1 SQVTM and CDR2 ANQGSEA. V was cut by 6 bases and J by 3 bases, with 9 bases left in between.

V usage is TRBV9 and J usage is TRBJ1-1; 11 positions match TRBD1. This CDR3 spans 16 amino acids. Germline CDR1 reads SGDLS; CDR2 reads YYNGEE. V lost 3 bases and J lost 6; bases outside the gene matches: 10. CDR3 DNA sequence: TGTGCCAGCAGCGCCCGACTGGGACAGGGGGAAGCTGAAGCTTTCTTT. This sequence encodes CASSARLGQGEAEAFF.

The chain combines TRBV6-5 with TRBJ1-4; D is ambiguous. This CDR3 has 14 amino acids. V lost 7 bases and J lost 2, with 11 bases in between. Germline assignment: CDR1 MNHEY and CDR2 SVGAGI. CDR3 protein: CASTGRVTNEKLFF. For the CDR3, the DNA is TGTGCCAGCACCGGGAGGGTGACTAATGAAAAACTGTTTTTT.

The V call is TRBV27, the J call TRBJ1-2; D perhaps matches TRBD1 (5 bases). CDR1 MNHEY and CDR2 SMNVEV come from the germline V gene (reference sequence). Trimming left V 2 bases short and J 5 bases short, with 12 bases between. This CDR3 is 14 amino acids long. The CDR3 loop reads CASSLRGGGYGYTF. The CDR3 DNA sequence: TGTGCCAGCAGTTTACGGGGGGGTGGATATGGCTACACCTTC.

The rearrangement joins TRBV19 to TRBJ1-2; D not certain. The CDR3 runs to 11 residues. CDR1 and CDR2 (germline): LNHDA, SQIVND (reference sequence). The CDR3 sequence: CAAAENYGYTF. CDR3 in DNA: TGTGCAGCGGCCGAGAACTATGGCTACACCTTC.

This chain joins TRBV9 and TRBJ2-1, with 10 bases that match TRBD2. The V segment lost 3 bases and the J segment 6 bases; nucleotides outside the gene matches: 12. Germline lookup yields CDR1 SGDLS and CDR2 YYNGEE. The length of the CDR3 is 17 residues. The CDR3 loop is CASSGTLGLAGVNEQFF. The CDR3 DNA follows: TGTGCCAGCAGCGGGACCCTCGGGCTAGCGGGAGTCAATGAGCAGTTCTTC. Looking up the rest from reference TRBV9 and TRBJ2-1 gives the full variable domain: DSGVTQTPKHLITATGQRVTLRCSPRSGDLSVYWYQQSLDQGLQFLIQYYNGEERAKGNILERFSAQQFPDLHSELNLSSLELGDSALYFCASSGTLGLAGVNEQFFGPGTRLTVL.

The rearrangement links TRBV27 to TRBJ2-1, with a tentative D call TRBD2 (6 bases). V lost 4 bases and J lost 5, with 15 bases in between. CDR1 and CDR2 from the germline V gene are MNHEY and SMNVEV (reference sequence). The CDR3 totals 15 residues. The DNA of the CDR3 is TGTGCCAGCAGTTCCCGTCGGGACTTCGACAATGAGCAGTTCTTC. This codes for CASSSRRDFDNEQFF.

This clone was picked up one time. The V and J genes are TRBV6-2 or TRBV6-3 and TRBJ2-7; TRBD2 agrees at 8 bases. CDR1 is MNHEY and CDR2 is SVGEGT in the germline V gene. The V segment lost 4 bases and the J segment 3 bases; nucleotides outside the gene matches: 8. The CDR3 covers 15 residues. The CDR3 sequence: CASSSHFSGGYEQYF. DNA of the CDR3: TGTGCCAGCAGTTCCCACTTCAGCGGGGGCTACGAGCAGTACTTC.

The CDR3: CASGLVLLAAGVYNEQFF. The DNA of the CDR3 is TGTGCTAGTGGTTTGGTACTGCTAGCGGCAGGGGTCTACAATGAGCAGTTCTTC. This sequence joins TRBV12-5 and TRBJ2-1, with D perhaps TRBD2 (7 bases). This CDR3 spans 18 amino acids. V lost 0 bases and J lost 3, with 18 bases in between. Germline loops: CDR1 LGHNT, CDR2 FRNRAP. The full variable domain, its missing parts supplied by reference TRBV12-5 and TRBJ2-1, is DARVTQTPRHKVTEMGQEVTMRCQPILGHNTVFWYRQTMMQGLELLAYFRNRAPLDDSGMPKDRFSAEMPDATLATLKIQPSEPRDSAVYFCASGLVLLAAGVYNEQFFGPGTRLTVL.

The rearrangement uses TRBV18 and TRBJ1-2; D not certain. This CDR3 has 13 residues. V lost 0 bases to trimming and J lost 4 bases, with 6 bases between them. The germline V gene has CDR1 KGHSH and CDR2 LQKENI. The CDR3 nucleotides are TGTGCCAGCTCACCACCGGGCTTCTATGGCTACACCTTC. It is translated as CASSPPGFYGYTF.

The chain has TRBV5-6 and TRBJ2-7; TRBD1 matches at 10 bases. V was pared by 3 bases and J by 3 bases, with 6 bases of the junction left unmatched. The CDR3 is made up of 15 amino acids. Germline loops: CDR1 SGHDT, CDR2 YYEEEE. CDR3 DNA sequence: TGTGCCAGCAGCTGCCCAGACAGGGGGCACTACGAGCAGTACTTC. As protein: CASSCPDRGHYEQYF. Supplemented by reference TRBV5-6 and TRBJ2-7, the full variable domain reads DAGVTQSPTHLIKTRGQQVTLRCSPKSGHDTVSWYQQALGQGPQFIFQYYEEEERQRGNFPDRFSGHQFPNYSSELNVNALLLGDSALYLCASSCPDRGHYEQYFGPGTRLTVT.

The chain has TRBV4-1 and TRBJ2-5; a possible D gene is TRBD2 (5 bases). CDR1 is MGHRA, CDR2 YSYEKL, per germline. V lost 2 bases and J lost 2, with 18 bases in between. The CDR3 is 17 residues long. As DNA, the CDR3 is TGCGCCAGCAGCCAATCTATAACCCGGACTGCTCAAGAGACCCAGTACTTC. It yields the protein CASSQSITRTAQETQYF.

The rearrangement joins TRBV30 to TRBJ2-3, with 9 nucleotides matching TRBD2. J lost 3 bases, V lost 0 bases, and 10 bases had no gene match. There are 17 residues in the CDR3. The germline gives CDR1 GTSNPN, CDR2 SVGIG (reference sequence). Here the CDR3 DNA reads TGTGCCTGGAGTGTATCGGGCTTTAGCGGGAGAACAGATACGCAGTATTTT. The encoded protein is CAWSVSGFSGRTDTQYF.